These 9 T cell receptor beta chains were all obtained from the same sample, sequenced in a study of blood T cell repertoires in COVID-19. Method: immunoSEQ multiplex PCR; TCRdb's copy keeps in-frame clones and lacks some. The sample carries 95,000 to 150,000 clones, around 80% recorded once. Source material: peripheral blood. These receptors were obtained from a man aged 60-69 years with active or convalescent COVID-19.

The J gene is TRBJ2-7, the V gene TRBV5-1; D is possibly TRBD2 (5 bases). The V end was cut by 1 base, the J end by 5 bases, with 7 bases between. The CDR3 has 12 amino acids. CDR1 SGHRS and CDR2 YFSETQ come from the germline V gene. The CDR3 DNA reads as TGCGCCAGCAGCTTGCGGCGGGACGAGCAGTACTTC. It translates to CASSLRRDEQYF.

The CDR3 region has the DNA TGTGCCAGCAGTCTAGCGGGAGCCCTTCAGTACGAGCAGTACTTC. Translation: CASSLAGALQYEQYF. The chain links TRBV6-5 to TRBJ2-7; 10 bases are shared with TRBD2. The germline gives CDR1 MNHEY, CDR2 SVGAGI. V was clipped by 5 bases and J by 4 bases; unmatched bases: 8. The CDR3 spans 15 residues.

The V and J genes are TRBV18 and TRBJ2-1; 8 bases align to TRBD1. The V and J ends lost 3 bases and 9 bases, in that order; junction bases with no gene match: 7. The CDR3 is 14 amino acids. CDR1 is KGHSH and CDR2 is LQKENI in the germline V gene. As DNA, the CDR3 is TGTGCCAGCTCACCCGTTGACAGGGGCGGTGAGCAGTTCTTC. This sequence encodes CASSPVDRGGEQFF.

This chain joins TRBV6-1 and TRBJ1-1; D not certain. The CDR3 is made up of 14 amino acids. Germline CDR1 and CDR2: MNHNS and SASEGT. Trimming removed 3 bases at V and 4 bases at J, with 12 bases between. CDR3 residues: CASSEEGRATEAFF. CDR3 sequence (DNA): TGTGCCAGCAGTGAGGAAGGGAGGGCCACTGAAGCTTTCTTT.

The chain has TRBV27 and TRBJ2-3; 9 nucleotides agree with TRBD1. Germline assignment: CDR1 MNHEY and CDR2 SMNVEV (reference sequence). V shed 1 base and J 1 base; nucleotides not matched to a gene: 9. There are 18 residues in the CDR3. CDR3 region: CASSLYSGGQGGTDTQYF. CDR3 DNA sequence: TGTGCCAGCAGTTTATATTCGGGGGGACAGGGTGGCACAGATACGCAGTATTTT.

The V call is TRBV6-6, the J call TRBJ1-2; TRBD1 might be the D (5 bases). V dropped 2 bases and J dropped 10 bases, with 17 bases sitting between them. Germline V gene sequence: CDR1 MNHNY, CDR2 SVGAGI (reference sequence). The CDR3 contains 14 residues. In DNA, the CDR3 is TGTGCCAGCAGTTACGGGCCTGACGATGGGGCCTACACCTTC. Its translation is CASSYGPDDGAYTF.

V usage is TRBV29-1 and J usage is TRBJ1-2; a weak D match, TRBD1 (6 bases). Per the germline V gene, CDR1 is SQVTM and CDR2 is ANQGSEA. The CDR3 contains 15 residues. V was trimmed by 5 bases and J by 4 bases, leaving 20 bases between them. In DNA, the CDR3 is TGCAGCGTTACACTTCCGACAGGACTAGGCTATGGCTACACCTTC. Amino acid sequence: CSVTLPTGLGYGYTF.

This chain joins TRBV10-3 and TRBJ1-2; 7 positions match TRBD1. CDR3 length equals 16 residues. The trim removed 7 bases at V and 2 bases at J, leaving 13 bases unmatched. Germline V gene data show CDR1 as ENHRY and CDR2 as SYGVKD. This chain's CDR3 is CAITGDSAPINYGYTF. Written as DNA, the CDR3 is TGTGCCATCACTGGGGACAGCGCCCCTATAAACTATGGCTACACCTTC.

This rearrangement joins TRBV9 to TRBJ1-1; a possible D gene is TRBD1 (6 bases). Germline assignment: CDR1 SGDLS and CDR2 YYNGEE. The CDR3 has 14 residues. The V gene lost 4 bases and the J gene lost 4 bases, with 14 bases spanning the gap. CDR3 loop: CASSPIARGTEAFF. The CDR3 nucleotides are TGTGCCAGCAGCCCCATCGCCAGGGGCACTGAAGCTTTCTTT.